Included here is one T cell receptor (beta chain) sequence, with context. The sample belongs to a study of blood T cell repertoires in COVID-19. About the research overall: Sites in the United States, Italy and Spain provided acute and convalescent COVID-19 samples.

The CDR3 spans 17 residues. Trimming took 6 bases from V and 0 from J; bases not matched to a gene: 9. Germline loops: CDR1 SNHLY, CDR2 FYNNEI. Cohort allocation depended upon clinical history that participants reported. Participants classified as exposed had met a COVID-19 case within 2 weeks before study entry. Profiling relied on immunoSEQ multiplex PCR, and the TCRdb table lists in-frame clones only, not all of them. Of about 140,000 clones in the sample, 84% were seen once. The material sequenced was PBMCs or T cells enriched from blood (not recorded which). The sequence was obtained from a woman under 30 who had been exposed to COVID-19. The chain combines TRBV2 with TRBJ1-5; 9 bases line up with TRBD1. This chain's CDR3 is CASSLKRTGASNQPQHF. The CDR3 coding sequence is TGTGCCAGCAGCCTTAAAAGGACAGGGGCTAGCAATCAGCCCCAGCATTTT.